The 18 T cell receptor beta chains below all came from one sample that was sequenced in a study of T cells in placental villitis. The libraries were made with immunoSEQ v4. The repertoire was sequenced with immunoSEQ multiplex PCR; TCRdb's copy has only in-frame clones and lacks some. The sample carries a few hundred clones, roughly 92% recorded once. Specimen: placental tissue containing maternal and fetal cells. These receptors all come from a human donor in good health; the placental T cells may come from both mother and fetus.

CDR3 sequence (DNA): TGTGCCAGCAGCCAAGATCTAGGGGGGCTCTACAATGAGCAGTTCTTC. Translated: CASSQDLGGLYNEQFF. This sequence joins TRBV4-2 and TRBJ2-1; D is possibly TRBD1 or TRBD2 (6 bases each). The CDR3 totals 16 residues. Germline V CDR1 and CDR2: LGHNA, YNFKEQ. V was clipped by 0 bases and J by 3 bases, with 12 bases between them.

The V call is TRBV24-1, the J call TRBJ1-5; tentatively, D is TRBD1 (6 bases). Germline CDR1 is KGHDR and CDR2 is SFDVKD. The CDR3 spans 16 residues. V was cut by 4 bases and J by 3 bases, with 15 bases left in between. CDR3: CATSESGQTNNQPQHF. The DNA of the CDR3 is TGTGCCACCAGTGAATCGGGACAAACAAACAATCAGCCCCAGCATTTT.

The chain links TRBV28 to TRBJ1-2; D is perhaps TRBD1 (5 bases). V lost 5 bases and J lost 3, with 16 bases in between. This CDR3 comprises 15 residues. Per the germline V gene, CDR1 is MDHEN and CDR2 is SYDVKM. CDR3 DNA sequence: TGTGCCAGCAGTCTCTCCCAGGGTGGTGACTATGGCTACACCTTC. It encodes CASSLSQGGDYGYTF.

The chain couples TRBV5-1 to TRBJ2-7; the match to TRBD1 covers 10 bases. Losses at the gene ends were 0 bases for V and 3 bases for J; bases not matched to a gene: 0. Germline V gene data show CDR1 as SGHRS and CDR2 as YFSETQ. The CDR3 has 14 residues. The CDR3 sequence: CASSLGTGGYEQYF. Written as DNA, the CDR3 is TGCGCCAGCAGCTTGGGGACAGGGGGCTACGAGCAGTACTTC.

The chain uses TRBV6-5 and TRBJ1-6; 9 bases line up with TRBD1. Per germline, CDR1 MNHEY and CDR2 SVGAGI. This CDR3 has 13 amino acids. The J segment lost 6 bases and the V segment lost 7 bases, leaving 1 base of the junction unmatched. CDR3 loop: CASKDRGNSPLHF. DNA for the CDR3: TGTGCCAGCAAGGACAGGGGTAATTCACCCCTCCACTTT.

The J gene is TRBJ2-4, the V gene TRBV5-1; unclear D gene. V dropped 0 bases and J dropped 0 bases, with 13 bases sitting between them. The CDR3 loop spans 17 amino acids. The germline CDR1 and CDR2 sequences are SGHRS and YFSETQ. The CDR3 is CASSLDHKSLAKNIQYF. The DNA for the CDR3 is TGCGCCAGCAGCTTGGACCACAAATCTCTAGCCAAAAACATTCAGTACTTC.

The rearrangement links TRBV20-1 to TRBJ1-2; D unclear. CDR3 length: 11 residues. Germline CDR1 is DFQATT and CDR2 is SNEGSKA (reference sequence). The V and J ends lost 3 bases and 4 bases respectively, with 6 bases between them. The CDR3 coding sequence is TGCAGTGCTAGTTCCGGCTATGGCTACACCTTC. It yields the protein CSASSGYGYTF.

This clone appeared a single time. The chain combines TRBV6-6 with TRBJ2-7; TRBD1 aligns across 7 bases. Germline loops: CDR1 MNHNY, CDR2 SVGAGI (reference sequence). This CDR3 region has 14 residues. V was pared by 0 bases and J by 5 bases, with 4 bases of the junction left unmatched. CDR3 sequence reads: CASSYSKGANEQYF. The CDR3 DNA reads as TGTGCCAGCAGTTACTCGAAGGGGGCAAACGAGCAGTACTTC.

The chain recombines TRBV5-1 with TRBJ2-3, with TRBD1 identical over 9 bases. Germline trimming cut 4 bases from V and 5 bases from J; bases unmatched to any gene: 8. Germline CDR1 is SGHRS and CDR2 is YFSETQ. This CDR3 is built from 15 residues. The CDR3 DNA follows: TGCGCCAGCAGCGCGGACAGGGGTAATATAGATACGCAGTATTTT. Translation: CASSADRGNIDTQYF.

CDR3 coding DNA: TGTGCCAGCCCCTCTCCCGGGAGTTCGTGGAATGAGCAGTTCTTC. Translation gives CASPSPGSSWNEQFF. The chain has TRBV28 and TRBJ2-1; D perhaps matches TRBD2 (6 bases). The germline CDR1 and CDR2 sequences are MDHEN and SYDVKM. V gave up 8 bases and J gave up 7 bases, with 21 bases separating them. This CDR3 contains 15 residues.

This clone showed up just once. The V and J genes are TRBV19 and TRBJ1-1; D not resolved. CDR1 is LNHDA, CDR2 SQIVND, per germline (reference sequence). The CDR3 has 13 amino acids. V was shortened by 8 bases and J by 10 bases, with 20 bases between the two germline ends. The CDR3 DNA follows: TGTGCCAGTGGGGAAATGGGTGGTGCTGTAGCTTTCTTT. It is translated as CASGEMGGAVAFF.

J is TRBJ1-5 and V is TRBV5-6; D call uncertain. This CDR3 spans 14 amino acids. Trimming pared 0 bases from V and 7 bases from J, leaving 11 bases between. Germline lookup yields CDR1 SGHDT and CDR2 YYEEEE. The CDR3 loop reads CASSLARRRQPQHF. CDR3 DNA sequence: TGTGCCAGCAGCTTGGCCAGGAGGAGGCAGCCCCAGCATTTT.

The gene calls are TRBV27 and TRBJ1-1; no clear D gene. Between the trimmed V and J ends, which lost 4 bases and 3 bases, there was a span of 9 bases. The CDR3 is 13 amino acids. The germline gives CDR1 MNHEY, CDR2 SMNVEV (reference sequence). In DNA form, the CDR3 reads TGTGCCAGCAGTTCCCCCTTATACACTGAAGCTTTCTTT. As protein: CASSSPLYTEAFF.

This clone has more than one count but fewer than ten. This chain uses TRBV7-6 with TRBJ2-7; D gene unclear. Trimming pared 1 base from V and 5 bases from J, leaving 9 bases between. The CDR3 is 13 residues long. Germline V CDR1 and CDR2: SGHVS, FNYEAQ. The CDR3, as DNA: TGTGCCAGCAGCTTAGACAGTTTTGACGAGCAGTACGTC. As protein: CASSLDSFDEQYV.

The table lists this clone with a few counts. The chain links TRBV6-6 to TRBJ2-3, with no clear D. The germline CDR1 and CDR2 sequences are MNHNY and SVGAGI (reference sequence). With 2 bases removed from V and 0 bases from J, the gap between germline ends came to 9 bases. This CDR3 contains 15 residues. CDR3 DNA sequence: TGTGCCAGCAGTTACACCGAACCGAGCACAGATACGCAGTATTTT. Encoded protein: CASSYTEPSTDTQYF.

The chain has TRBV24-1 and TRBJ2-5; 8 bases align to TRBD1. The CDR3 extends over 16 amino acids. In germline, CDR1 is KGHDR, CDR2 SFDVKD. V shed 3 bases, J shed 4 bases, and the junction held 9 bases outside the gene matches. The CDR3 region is CATSDTGTGSGETQYF. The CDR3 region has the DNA TGTGCCACCAGTGATACCGGGACAGGTAGCGGAGAGACCCAGTACTTC.

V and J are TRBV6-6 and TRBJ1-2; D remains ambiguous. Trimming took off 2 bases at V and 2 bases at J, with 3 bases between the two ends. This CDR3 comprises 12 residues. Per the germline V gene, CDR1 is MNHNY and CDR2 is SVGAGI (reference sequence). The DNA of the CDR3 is TGTGCCAGCAGTTACAGGAACTATGGCTACACCTTC. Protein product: CASSYRNYGYTF.

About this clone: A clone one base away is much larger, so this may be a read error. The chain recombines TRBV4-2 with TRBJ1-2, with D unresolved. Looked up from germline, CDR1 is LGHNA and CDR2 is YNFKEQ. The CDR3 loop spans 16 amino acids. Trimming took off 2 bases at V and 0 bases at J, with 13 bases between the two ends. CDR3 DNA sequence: TGTGCCAGCAGCCAACAGTGGTCAAGTTCTAACTATGGCTACACCTTC. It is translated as CASSQQWSSSNYGYTF.